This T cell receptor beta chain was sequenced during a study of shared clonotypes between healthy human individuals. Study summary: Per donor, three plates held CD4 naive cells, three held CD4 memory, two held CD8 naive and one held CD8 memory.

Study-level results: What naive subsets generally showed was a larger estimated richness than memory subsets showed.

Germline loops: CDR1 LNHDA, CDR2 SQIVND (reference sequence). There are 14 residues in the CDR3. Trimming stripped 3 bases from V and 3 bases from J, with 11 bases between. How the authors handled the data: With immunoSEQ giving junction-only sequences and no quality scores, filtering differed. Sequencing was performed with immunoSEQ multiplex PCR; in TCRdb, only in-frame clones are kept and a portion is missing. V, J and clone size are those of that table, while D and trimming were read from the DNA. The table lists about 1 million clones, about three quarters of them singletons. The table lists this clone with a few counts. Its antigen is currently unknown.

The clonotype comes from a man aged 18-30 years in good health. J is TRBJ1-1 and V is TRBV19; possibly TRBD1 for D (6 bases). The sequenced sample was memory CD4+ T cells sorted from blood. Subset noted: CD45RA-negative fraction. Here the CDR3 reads CASSINRVDTEAFF. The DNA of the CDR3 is TGTGCCAGTAGTATCAACAGGGTAGACACTGAAGCTTTCTTT.